This TCR beta chain stems from a study of cytomegalovirus exposure and HLA in healthy donors. Donors likely had unrecorded immune exposures despite being nominally healthy when sampled. This clone was seen a handful of times. What it binds is unknown. Germline CDR1 LNHDA, CDR2 SQIVND (reference sequence). V lost 6 bases and J 2 bases, leaving 10 bases between the germline ends. CDR3 length: 13 residues. The PCR used 60 Vbeta and 13 Jbeta primers. TCRdb's table, derived via immunoSEQ multiplex PCR, lists solely in-frame clones and lacks some. The sample yields approximately 160,000 clones, about four fifths seen once. Study outcomes and limitations: Later on, analysis showed that most CMV-associated TCR beta chains appeared to be HLA-restricted. Analysis was carried out at a later point, and it linked a missense DCLRE1C variant to TCR beta V- and J-gene trimming.

The gene calls are TRBV19 and TRBJ1-1; a possible D gene is TRBD1 (5 bases). This receptor was identified in a male donor in good health and CMV-seropositive. The sequenced material came from PBMCs. The CDR3 sequence is CASRGTQNTEAFF. CDR3 coding DNA: TGTGCCAGTAGAGGGACTCAAAACACTGAAGCTTTCTTT.